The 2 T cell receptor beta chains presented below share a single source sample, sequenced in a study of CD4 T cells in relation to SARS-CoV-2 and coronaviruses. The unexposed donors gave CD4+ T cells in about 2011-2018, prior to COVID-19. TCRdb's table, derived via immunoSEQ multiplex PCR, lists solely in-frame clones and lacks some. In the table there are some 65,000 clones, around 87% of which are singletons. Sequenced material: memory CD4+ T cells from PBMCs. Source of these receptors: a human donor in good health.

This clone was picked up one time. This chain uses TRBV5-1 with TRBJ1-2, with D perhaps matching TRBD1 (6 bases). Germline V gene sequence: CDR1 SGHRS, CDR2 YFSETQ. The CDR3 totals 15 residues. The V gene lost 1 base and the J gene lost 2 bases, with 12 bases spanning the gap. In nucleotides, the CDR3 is TGCGCCAGCAGCTTGTTAGGACAGCAGAACTATGGCTACACCTTC. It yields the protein CASSLLGQQNYGYTF.

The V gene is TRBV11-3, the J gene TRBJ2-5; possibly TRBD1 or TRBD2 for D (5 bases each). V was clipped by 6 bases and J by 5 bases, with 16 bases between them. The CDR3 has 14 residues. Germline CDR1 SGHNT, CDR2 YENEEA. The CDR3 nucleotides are TGTGCCAGCAGATCCGGGGCGGATTCCGAGACCCAGTACTTC. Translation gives CASRSGADSETQYF.